Below are 5 T cell receptor beta chains sequenced from a single sample in a study of radiation and T cells in renal cell carcinoma. This table comes from immunoSEQ multiplex PCR, and its TCRdb copy is limited to in-frame clones, with some not included. The data show fewer than 200,000 clones, with about 87% seen just once and approximately 10% held by the top ten. As for time point: blood 4 weeks post-SBRT, at nephrectomy. Treatment given: 15 Gy SBRT to primary tumor, nephrectomy 4 weeks later. The source material was blood, sampled from a patient whose treatment included radiotherapy and nephrectomy. These receptors were collected from a woman aged 50 to 60 with renal cell carcinoma.

The chain is built from TRBV28 and TRBJ1-2; D might be TRBD1 (5 bases). The V end was cut by 5 bases, the J end by 1 base, with 17 bases between. CDR1 and CDR2 (germline): MDHEN, SYDVKM. The CDR3 has 16 residues. CDR3 coding DNA: TGTGCCAGCAGTGCGTTGGGGCAGCCCATTAACTATGGCTACACCTTC. This translates into CASSALGQPINYGYTF.

This rearrangement joins TRBV7-8 to TRBJ1-2; no definite D call. The V gene's germline CDR1 is SGHVS and CDR2 FQNEAQ. The CDR3 spans 14 residues. V gave up 7 bases and J gave up 6 bases, with 18 bases separating them. CDR3 sequence (DNA): TGTGCCAGCACCAAAATCGACCAAGCCGATGGCTACACCTTC. Translating it yields CASTKIDQADGYTF.

The rearrangement links TRBV11-2 to TRBJ1-2; no reliable D call. There are 13 residues in the CDR3. The germline V and J ends were trimmed by 3 bases and 2 bases, with 7 bases remaining between them. Germline V gene lookup returns CDR1 SGHAT and CDR2 FQNNGV. The CDR3: CASSFDTNYGYTF. The CDR3 DNA reads TGTGCCAGCAGCTTCGACACAAACTATGGCTACACCTTC.

A remark on this clone: In the same sample, other DNA sequences code for this CDR3. The chain is built from TRBV7-2 and TRBJ1-1; D gene unclear. V was clipped by 2 bases and J by 2 bases, with 6 bases between them. The V gene's germline CDR1 is SGHTA and CDR2 FQGNSA. The CDR3 runs 13 residues. The CDR3 DNA follows: TGTGCCAGCAGCTTAACAGAAAACACTGAAGCTTTCTTT. It yields the protein CASSLTENTEAFF. The full variable domain, completed using reference TRBV7-2 and TRBJ1-1, is GAGVSQSPSNKVTEKGKDVELRCDPISGHTALYWYRQSLGQGLEFLIYFQGNSAPDKSGLPSDRFSAERTGGSVSTLTIQRTQQEDSAVYLCASSLTENTEAFFGQGTRLTVV.

This clone was seen once. The chain carries TRBV5-1 and TRBJ1-5; a possible D gene is TRBD1 (5 bases). There are 13 residues in the CDR3. Deletions cut 3 bases from V and 8 bases from J, with 12 bases between. CDR1 is SGHRS and CDR2 is YFSETQ in the germline V gene. The CDR3 region has the DNA TGCGCCAGCAGCTGGACTACGGGGGAGCCCCAGCATTTT. Translating gives CASSWTTGEPQHF.